The rows below give T cell receptor beta chains drawn from one sample of a study of blood T cell repertoires in COVID-19. Clones were read by immunoSEQ multiplex PCR, and TCRdb kept only the in-frame ones, dropping some. The profile shows tens of thousands of clones, 65% to 90% of them singletons. Sample: peripheral blood. These receptors were taken from a man aged 80 or over with acute or convalescent COVID-19. Each CDR3 is given with its conserved first and last residue. A D gene is named only where the DNA matches it firmly. Size is stated for part of the rows, as once, few or many counts, or as a class when the clone is expanded.

J gene: TRBJ2-7
clone size: -
V gene: TRBV28
D gene: TRBD2
CDR3 protein: CASSLGGSSYEQYF
CDR3 DNA: TGTGCCAGCAGTTTGGGCGGGAGCTCCTACGAGCAGTACTTC

J gene: TRBJ2-3
clone size: -
V gene: TRBV3-1/TRBV3-2
D gene: -
CDR3 protein: CASSQRRAEGADTQYF
CDR3 DNA: TGTGCCAGCAGCCAAAGGAGAGCGGAGGGAGCCGATACGCAGTATTTT

J gene: TRBJ2-5
clone size: -
V gene: TRBV7-8
D gene: TRBD2
CDR3 protein: CASSFPSGRDLETQYF
CDR3 DNA: TGTGCCAGCAGCTTCCCTAGCGGGAGGGATTTAGAGACCCAGTACTTC

J gene: TRBJ2-3
clone size: -
V gene: TRBV6-1
D gene: TRBD2
CDR3 protein: CASSESSGRGADTQYF
CDR3 DNA: TGTGCCAGCAGTGAGAGTAGCGGGAGGGGGGCAGATACGCAGTATTTT

J gene: TRBJ1-2
clone size: -
V gene: TRBV6-5
D gene: -
CDR3 protein: CASSREELYGYTF
CDR3 DNA: TGTGCCAGCTCAAGGGAGGAACTCTATGGCTACACCTTC

J gene: TRBJ2-3
clone size: -
V gene: TRBV29-1
D gene: -
CDR3 protein: CSVGQGRARGDTQYF
CDR3 DNA: TGCAGCGTTGGGCAGGGGCGGGCTCGGGGAGATACGCAGTATTTT

J gene: TRBJ2-5
clone size: -
V gene: TRBV5-1
D gene: TRBD2
CDR3 protein: CASSLGLAGGPGETQYF
CDR3 DNA: TGCGCCAGCAGCTTGGGACTAGCGGGGGGGCCGGGAGAGACCCAGTACTTC

J gene: TRBJ1-5
clone size: -
V gene: TRBV19
D gene: -
CDR3 protein: CASRAGDKGSGQPQHF
CDR3 DNA: TGTGCCAGTAGAGCCGGGGACAAGGGATCAGGTCAGCCCCAGCATTTT

J gene: TRBJ1-1
clone size: once
V gene: TRBV19
D gene: TRBD1
CDR3 protein: CASSIEVGGETEAFF
CDR3 DNA: TGTGCCAGTAGTATAGAAGTAGGGGGCGAAACTGAAGCTTTCTTT

J gene: TRBJ2-7
clone size: -
V gene: TRBV5-1
D gene: TRBD1
CDR3 protein: CASSTGQGYEQYF
CDR3 DNA: TGCGCCAGCAGCACTGGACAGGGCTACGAGCAGTACTTC